This T cell receptor beta chain was identified during a study of monozygotic twins with inflammatory bowel disease (dated by TCRdb to between 2017 and 2020). Study-wide context: A total of 28 monozygotic twin pairs were included in the full study, comprising nine German pairs (four IBD-concordant, five IBD-discordant) and 19 IBD-discordant Danish pairs. The search for disease-associated traits relied mainly on comparing IBD patients with their genetically identical healthy co-twins within discordant pairs. Each individual had, on average, about 151 000 unique TCRalpha sequences and 181 000 unique TCRbeta sequences available for analysis. General study outcomes and caveats: Compared with healthy twins, IBD patients shared fewer clonotypes with other individuals, and the difference was most pronounced in patients with signs of disease activity. The analysis was unable to tell different T cell subtypes apart. No single strong signal or clonotype linked to IBD turned up in the results, so the idea that one exists was not supported. Repertoire similarity did not differ between concordant and discordant twins, possibly due to limited statistical power. Differing immunosuppressive treatments among patients may have added background noise and inter-individual variability to the repertoires. Measured by the inverse Simpson index, TCRbeta repertoire diversity was lower in IBD patients than in their healthy co-twins.

To prepare the library, 5' RACE was applied. Preparation of each TCR library used around 3.5 ug of total RNA. cDNA was synthesized with SMARTScribe reverse transcriptase in eight separate reactions per sample. During cDNA synthesis, template switching introduced unique molecular identifiers that contained a 6-nucleotide sample barcode. TCRalpha and TCRbeta cDNA was amplified by two nested PCRs of approximately 17 and 9 cycles, with bead purification after each PCR. Before amplification, the cDNA was treated with uracil DNA-glycosylase and purified using the QIAquick PCR purification kit. The second PCR added Illumina TruSeq-compatible adapters along with sample-specific barcodes. Library quality and concentration were assessed using TapeStation and Qubit, and about 5.2 ng of each library was pooled. Sequencing of pooled libraries was carried out on an Illumina HiSeq2500 single-index Rapid Run using 2 x 100 bp reads and custom sequencing primers. The authors' analysis ran thus. UMI-based consensus assembly with MiGEC version 1.2.6 was used to correct PCR and sequencing errors. V(D)J alignment, clonotype assembly and CDR3 extraction were performed with MiXCR version 2.1.1. Normalisation of gene usage, clonotype sharing and MAIT/NKT TCR abundance was achieved by analysing the top 1000, 10 000 and 20 000 clonotypes per sample. After downsampling to 27 000 UMIs, diversity was calculated as the inverse Simpson index using the vegan R package. Paired Mann-Whitney U tests on discordant twin pairs were used, with Benjamini-Hochberg multiple-testing correction. Reads reprocessed by TCRdb are summarized as one entry per CDR3 protein sequence, and DNA is absent. The V and J calls, along with clone size, are taken from TCRdb and not from the paper's own processing. The sample's own table lists some 150,000 distinct CDR3 sequences. Roughly 1.2% of the sample is in the top ten clones.

Of note for this clonotype: This receptor's antigen is unknown.

Sequences LNHDA (CDR1) and SQIVND (CDR2) are obtained from the germline V gene (reference sequence). Including cysteine and phenylalanine, the CDR3 has 15 amino acids. This entry has no DNA. From each donor, an approximately 2.3 ml peripheral blood sample was collected into PAXgene tubes and kept at -80 degrees C. Without T cell sorting, total RNA was isolated from whole blood using the PAXgene blood miRNA kit on an automated QIAcube. Peripheral blood from monozygotic twin pairs concordant or discordant for inflammatory bowel disease was subjected to deep TCRalpha and TCRbeta repertoire profiling with unique molecular barcoding. Smoking habits were recorded for all twin pairs, and each individual was classified as a current, former or never smoker.

This chain is built from TRBV19 and TRBJ1-4; with no DNA, the TCRdb D assignment of TRBD1 cannot be verified. This receptor was identified in a human donor with ulcerative colitis or Crohn's disease, or a healthy co-twin of an affected twin (not recorded which). The material sequenced was blood. The CDR3 protein sequence reads: CASSPRGAANEKLFF.